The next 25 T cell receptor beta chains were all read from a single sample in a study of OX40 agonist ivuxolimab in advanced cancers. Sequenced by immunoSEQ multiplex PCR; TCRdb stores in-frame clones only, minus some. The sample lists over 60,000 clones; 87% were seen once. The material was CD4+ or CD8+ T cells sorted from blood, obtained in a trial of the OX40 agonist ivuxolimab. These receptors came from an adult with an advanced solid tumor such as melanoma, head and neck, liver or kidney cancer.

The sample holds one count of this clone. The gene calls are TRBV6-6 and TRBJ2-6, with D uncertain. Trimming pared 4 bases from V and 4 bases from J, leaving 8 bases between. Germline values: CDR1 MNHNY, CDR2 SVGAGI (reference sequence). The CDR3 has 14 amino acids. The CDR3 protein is CASSLTGGANVLTF. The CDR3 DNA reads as TGTGCCAGCAGTTTGACTGGGGGGGCCAACGTCCTGACTTTC.

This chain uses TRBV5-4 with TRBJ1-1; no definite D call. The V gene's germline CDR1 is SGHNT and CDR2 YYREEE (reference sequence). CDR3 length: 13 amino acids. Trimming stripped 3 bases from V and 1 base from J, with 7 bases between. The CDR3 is CASSSLANTEAFF. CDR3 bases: TGTGCCAGCAGCTCCTTGGCGAACACTGAAGCTTTCTTT.

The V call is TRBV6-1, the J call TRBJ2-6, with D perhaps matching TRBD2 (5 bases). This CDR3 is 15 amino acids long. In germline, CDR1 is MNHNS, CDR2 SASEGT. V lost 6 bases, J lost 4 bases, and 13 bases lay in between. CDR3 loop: CASRRTGSGANVLTF. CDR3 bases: TGTGCCAGCAGGAGGACGGGGTCAGGGGCCAACGTCCTGACTTTC.

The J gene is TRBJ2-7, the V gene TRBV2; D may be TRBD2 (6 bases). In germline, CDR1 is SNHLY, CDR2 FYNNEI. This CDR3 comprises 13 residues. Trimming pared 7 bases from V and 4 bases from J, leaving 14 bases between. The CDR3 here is CASKVVGGYEQYF. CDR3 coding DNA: TGTGCCAGCAAGGTCGTCGGGGGATACGAGCAGTACTTC.

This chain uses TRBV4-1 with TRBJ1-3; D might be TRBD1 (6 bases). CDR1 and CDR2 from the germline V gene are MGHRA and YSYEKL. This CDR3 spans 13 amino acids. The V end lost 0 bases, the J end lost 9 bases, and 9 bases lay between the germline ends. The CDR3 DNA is TGCGCCAGCAGCCAAGATAGGGGGATCACCATATATTTT. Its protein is CASSQDRGITIYF.

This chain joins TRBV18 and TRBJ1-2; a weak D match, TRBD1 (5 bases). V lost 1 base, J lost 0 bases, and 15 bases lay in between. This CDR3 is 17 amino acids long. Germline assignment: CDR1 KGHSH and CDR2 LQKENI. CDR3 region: CASSPLVADKANYGYTF. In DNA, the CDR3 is TGTGCCAGCTCACCACTGGTGGCGGACAAAGCTAACTATGGCTACACCTTC.

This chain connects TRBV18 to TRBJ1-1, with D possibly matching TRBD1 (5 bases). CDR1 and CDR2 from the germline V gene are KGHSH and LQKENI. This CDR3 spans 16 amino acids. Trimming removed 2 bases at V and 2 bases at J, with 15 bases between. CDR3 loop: CASSPAVGTANTEAFF. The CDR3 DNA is TGTGCCAGCTCACCAGCCGTCGGGACGGCTAACACTGAAGCTTTCTTT.

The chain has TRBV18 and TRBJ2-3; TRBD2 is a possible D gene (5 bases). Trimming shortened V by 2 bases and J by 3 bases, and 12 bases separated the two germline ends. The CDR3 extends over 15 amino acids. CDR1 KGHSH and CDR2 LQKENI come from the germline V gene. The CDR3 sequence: CASSPRESLTDTQYF. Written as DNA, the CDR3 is TGTGCCAGCTCACCAAGGGAGTCCCTAACAGATACGCAGTATTTT.

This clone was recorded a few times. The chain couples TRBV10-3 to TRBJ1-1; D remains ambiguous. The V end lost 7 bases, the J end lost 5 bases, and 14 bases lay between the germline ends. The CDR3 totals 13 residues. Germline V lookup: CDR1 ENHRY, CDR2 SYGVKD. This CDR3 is CAIKASEWTEAFF. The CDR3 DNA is TGTGCCATCAAGGCATCTGAATGGACTGAAGCTTTCTTT.

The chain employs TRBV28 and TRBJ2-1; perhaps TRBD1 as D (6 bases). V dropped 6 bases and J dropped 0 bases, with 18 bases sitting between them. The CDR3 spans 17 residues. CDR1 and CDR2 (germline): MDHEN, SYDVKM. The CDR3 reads CASRGTLQGSSYNEQFF. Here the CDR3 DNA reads TGTGCCAGCAGGGGGACACTTCAGGGGAGCTCCTACAATGAGCAGTTCTTC.

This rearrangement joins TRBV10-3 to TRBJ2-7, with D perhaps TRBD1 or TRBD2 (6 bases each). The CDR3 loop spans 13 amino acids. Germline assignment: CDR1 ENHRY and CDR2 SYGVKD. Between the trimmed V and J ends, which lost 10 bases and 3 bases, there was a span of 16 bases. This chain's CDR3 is CATGLQGYYEQYF. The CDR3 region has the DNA TGTGCCACCGGACTACAGGGATACTACGAGCAGTACTTC.

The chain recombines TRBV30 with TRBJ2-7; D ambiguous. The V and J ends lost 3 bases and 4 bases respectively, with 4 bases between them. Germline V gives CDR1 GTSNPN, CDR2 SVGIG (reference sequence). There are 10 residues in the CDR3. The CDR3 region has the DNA TGTGCCTGGAGGGCATACGAGCAGTACTTC. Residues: CAWRAYEQYF.

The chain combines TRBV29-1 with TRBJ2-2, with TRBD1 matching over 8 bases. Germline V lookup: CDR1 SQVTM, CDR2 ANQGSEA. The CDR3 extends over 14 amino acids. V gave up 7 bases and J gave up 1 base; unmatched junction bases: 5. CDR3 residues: CSARGPQNTGELFF. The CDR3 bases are TGCAGCGCCAGGGGGCCGCAGAACACCGGGGAGCTGTTTTTT.

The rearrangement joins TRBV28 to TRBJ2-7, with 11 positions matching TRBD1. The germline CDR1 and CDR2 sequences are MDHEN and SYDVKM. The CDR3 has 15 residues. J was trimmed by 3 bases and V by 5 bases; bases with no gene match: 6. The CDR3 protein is CASSTSGTGGYEQYF. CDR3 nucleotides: TGTGCCAGCAGTACCTCAGGGACAGGGGGCTACGAGCAGTACTTC.

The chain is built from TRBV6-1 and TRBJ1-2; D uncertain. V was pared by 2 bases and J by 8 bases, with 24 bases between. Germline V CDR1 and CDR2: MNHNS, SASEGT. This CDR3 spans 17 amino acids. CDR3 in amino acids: CASSESALGKRAEGYTF. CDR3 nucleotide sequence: TGTGCCAGCAGTGAATCCGCTTTGGGGAAAAGGGCTGAAGGCTACACCTTC.

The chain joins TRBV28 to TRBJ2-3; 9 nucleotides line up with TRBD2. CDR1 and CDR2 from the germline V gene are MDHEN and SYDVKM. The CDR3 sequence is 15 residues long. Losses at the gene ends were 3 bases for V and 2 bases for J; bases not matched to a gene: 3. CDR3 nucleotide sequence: TGTGCCAGCAGTTTGGCTAGCGGGACCACAGATACGCAGTATTTT. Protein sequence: CASSLASGTTDTQYF.

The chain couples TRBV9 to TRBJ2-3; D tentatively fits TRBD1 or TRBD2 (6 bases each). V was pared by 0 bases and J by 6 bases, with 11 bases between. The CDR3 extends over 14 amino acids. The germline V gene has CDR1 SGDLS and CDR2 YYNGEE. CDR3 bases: TGTGCCAGCAGCGTAGGGGGGGCAGCGGATACGCAGTATTTT. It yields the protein CASSVGGAADTQYF. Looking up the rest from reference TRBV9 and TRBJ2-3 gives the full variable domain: DSGVTQTPKHLITATGQRVTLRCSPRSGDLSVYWYQQSLDQGLQFLIQYYNGEERAKGNILERFSAQQFPDLHSELNLSSLELGDSALYFCASSVGGAADTQYFGPGTRLTVL.

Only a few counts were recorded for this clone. CDR3 residues: CASSPTGGGGYNSPLHF. The CDR3 DNA is TGTGCCAGCTCACCAACAGGGGGTGGGGGGTATAATTCACCCCTCCACTTT. The V call is TRBV18, the J call TRBJ1-6; 8 bases agree with TRBD1. Germline assignment: CDR1 KGHSH and CDR2 LQKENI. The CDR3 runs 17 residues. V shed 2 bases, J shed 4 bases, and the junction held 7 bases outside the gene matches.

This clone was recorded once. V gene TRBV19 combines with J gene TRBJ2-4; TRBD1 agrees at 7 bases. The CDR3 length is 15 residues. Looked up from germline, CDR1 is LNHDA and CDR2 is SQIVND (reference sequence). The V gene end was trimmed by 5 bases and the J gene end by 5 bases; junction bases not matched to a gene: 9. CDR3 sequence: CASSSGQTVENIQYF. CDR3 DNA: TGTGCCAGTAGTTCGGGACAGACGGTGGAAAACATTCAGTACTTC.

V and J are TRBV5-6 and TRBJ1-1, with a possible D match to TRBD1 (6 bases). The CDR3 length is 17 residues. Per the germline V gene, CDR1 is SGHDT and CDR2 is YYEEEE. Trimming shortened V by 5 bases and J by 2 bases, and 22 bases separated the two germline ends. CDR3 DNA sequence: TGTGCCAGCAGGCGACGGACAGAAAGATCTAAAAACACTGAAGCTTTCTTT. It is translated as CASRRRTERSKNTEAFF.

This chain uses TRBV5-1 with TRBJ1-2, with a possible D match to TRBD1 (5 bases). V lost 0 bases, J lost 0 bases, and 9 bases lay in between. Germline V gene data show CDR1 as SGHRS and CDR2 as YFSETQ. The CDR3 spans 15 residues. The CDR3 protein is CASSLEAGANYGYTF. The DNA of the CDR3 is TGCGCCAGCAGCTTGGAGGCGGGGGCTAACTATGGCTACACCTTC.

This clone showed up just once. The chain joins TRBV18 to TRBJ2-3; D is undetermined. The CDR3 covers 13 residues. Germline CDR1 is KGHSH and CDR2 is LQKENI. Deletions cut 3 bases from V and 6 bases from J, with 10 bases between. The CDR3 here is CASSPNEGDTQYF. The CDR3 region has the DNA TGTGCCAGCTCACCCAACGAAGGGGATACGCAGTATTTT.

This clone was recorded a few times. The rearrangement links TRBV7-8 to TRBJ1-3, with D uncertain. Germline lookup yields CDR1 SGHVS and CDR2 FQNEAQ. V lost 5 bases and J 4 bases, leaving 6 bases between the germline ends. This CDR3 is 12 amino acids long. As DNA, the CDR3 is TGTGCCAGCAGCCCCGTGGGAAACACCATATATTTT. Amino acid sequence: CASSPVGNTIYF. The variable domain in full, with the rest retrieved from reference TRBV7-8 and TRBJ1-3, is GAGVSQSPRYKVAKRGQDVALRCDPISGHVSLFWYQQALGQGPEFLTYFQNEAQLDKSGLPSDRFFAERPEGSVSTLKIQRTQQEDSAVYLCASSPVGNTIYFGEGSWLTVV.

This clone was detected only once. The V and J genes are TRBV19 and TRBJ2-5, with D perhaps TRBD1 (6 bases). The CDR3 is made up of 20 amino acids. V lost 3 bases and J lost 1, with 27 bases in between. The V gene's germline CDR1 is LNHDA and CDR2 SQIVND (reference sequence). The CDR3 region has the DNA TGTGCCAGTAGTATCAGAGGGGGACGTTCCCTCGCGAACTTCCAAGAGACCCAGTACTTC. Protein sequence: CASSIRGGRSLANFQETQYF. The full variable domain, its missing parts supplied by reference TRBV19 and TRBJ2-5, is DGGITQSPKYLFRKEGQNVTLSCEQNLNHDAMYWYRQDPGQGLRLIYYSQIVNDFQKGDIAEGYSVSREKKESFPLTVTSAQKNPTAFYLCASSIRGGRSLANFQETQYFGPGTRLLVL.

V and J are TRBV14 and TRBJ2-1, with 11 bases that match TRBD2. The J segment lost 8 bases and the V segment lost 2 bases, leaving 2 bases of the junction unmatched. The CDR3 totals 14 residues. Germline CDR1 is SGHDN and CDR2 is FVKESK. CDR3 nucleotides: TGTGCCAGCAGCCAACAACTAGCGGGAGATGAGCAGTTCTTC. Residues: CASSQQLAGDEQFF.